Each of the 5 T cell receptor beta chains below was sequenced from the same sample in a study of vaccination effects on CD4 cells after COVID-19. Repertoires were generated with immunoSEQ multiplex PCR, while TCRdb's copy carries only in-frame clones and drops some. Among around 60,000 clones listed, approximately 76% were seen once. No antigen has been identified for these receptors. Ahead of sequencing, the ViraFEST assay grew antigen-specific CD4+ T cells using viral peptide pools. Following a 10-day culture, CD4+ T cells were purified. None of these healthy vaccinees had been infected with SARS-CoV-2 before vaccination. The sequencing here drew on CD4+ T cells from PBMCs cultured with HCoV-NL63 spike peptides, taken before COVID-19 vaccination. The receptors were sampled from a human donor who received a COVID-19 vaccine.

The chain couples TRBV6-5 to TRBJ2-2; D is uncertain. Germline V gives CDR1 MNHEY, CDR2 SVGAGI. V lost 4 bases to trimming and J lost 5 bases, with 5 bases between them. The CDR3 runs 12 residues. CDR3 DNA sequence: TGTGCCAGCAGTTTGGAAACCGGGGAGCTGTTTTTT. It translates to CASSLETGELFF.

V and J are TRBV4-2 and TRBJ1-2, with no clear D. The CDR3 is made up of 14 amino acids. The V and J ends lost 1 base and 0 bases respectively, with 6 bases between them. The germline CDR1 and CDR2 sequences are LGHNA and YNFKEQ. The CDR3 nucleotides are TGTGCCAGCAGCCAAGGTCGGTCTAACTATGGCTACACCTTC. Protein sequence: CASSQGRSNYGYTF.

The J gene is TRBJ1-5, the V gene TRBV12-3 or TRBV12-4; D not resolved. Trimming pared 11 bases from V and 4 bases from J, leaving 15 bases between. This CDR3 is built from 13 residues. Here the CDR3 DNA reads TGTGCCGCAGGAAACAGCCCTAATCAGCCCCAGCATTTT. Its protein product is CAAGNSPNQPQHF.

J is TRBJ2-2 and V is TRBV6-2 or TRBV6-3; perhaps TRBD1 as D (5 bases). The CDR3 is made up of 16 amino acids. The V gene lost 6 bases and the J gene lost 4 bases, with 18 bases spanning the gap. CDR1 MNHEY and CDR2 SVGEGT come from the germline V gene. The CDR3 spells CASSPGLTLPTGELFF. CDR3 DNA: TGTGCCAGCAGCCCAGGGCTTACCCTACCCACCGGGGAGCTGTTTTTT.

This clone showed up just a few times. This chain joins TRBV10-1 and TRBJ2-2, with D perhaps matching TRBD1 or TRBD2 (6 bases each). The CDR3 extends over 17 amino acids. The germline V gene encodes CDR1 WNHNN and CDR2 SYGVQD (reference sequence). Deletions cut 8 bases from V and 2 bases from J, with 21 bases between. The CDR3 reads CASGRSAGQINTGELFF. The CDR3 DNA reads TGCGCCAGCGGGAGGTCCGCAGGACAGATCAACACCGGGGAGCTGTTTTTT.